Listed below are T cell receptor beta chains from one sample, sequenced in a study of shared clonotypes between healthy human individuals. This table comes from immunoSEQ multiplex PCR, and its TCRdb copy is limited to in-frame clones, with some not included. The sample contains around 2,000,000 clones, about 94% of which appear only once. The material sequenced was naive CD8+ T cells sorted from blood. The receptor source for this set is a man in his late teens or twenties in good health. Both conserved end residues are part of each CDR3. D genes are given only for firm matches. The listing skips clone size in some rows; elsewhere it reads once, few, many or a size class.

>TRBJ1-6|.|.|TRBV13
TGTGCCAGCAGCGCCCGGGGTAATTCACCCCTCCACTTT
CASSARGNSPLHF
>TRBJ2-6|TRBD2|.|TRBV2
TGTGCCAGTACTAGCGGAGGCTTCTCTGGGGCCAACGTCCTGACTTTC
CASTSGGFSGANVLTF
>TRBJ2-7|.|.|TRBV4-1
TGCGCCAGCAGCCAAGCCCGGTCATACGAGCAGTACTTC
CASSQARSYEQYF
>TRBJ2-6|.|.|TRBV5-1
TGCGCCAGCAGCTGGCAACGACAGCTCGGAACGAGCTCTGGGGCCAACGTCCTGACTTTC
CASSWQRQLGTSSGANVLTF
>TRBJ2-3|TRBD2|.|TRBV15
TGTGCCACCAGCAGAGCCAGCGGGAGGGCCCCAGATACGCAGTATTTT
CATSRASGRAPDTQYF
>TRBJ1-3|.|.|TRBV10-2
TGCGCCACCGAGGGGCAGAGAAACACCATATATTTT
CATEGQRNTIYF
>TRBJ2-7|.|.|TRBV6-5
TGTGCCAGCAGTTACGCCGAACAGGGCTACGAGCAGTACTTC
CASSYAEQGYEQYF
>TRBJ2-3|.|.|TRBV29-1
TGCAGCGCCATTCCGGGGTTAGCAGATACGCAGTATTTT
CSAIPGLADTQYF
>TRBJ2-7|.|once|TRBV7-6
TGTGCCAGCAGCTTAAACGGCAAATACGAGCAGTACTTC
CASSLNGKYEQYF
>TRBJ1-5|.|.|TRBV2
TGTGCCAGCAGTGAAGCAAGCAATCAGCCCCAGCATTTT
CASSEASNQPQHF
>TRBJ2-5|TRBD2|.|TRBV19
TGTGCCAGTAGTATAGAGACTAGCGGCGCATCAGAGACCCAGTACTTC
CASSIETSGASETQYF
>TRBJ2-1|.|.|TRBV11-2
TGTGCCAGCAGCCCGACCATCGGGACAAACTACAATGAGCAGTTCTTC
CASSPTIGTNYNEQFF
>TRBJ2-7|.|.|TRBV7-9
TGTGCCAGCAGCTTAGACGTGGGGGGAACCTACGAGCAGTACTTC
CASSLDVGGTYEQYF
>TRBJ1-1|TRBD1|.|TRBV27
TGTGCCAGCAGTTTATCGGTCGGGACAGGGCTTACTGAAGCTTTCTTT
CASSLSVGTGLTEAFF
>TRBJ2-2|TRBD2|.|TRBV10-1
TGCGCCAGCAGTGAAGCGGGGATTAACACCGGGGAGCTGTTTTTT
CASSEAGINTGELFF
>TRBJ2-3|TRBD2|.|TRBV28
TGTGCCAGCAGTTTGGGACTAGCGGGGGGTTACATCACAGATACGCAGTATTTT
CASSLGLAGGYITDTQYF
>TRBJ2-7|TRBD2|.|TRBV4-1
TGCGCCAGCAGCCAGACTAGCGGGAGGCCATACGAGCAGTACTTC
CASSQTSGRPYEQYF
>TRBJ2-1|.|.|TRBV30
TGTGCCTGGAGTGTAGCGGCAGGGCTGTTCTTC
CAWSVAAGLFF
>TRBJ2-3|.|.|TRBV9
TGTGCCAGCAGCCCCGGTGTGAGGGATCTCACAGATACGCAGTATTTT
CASSPGVRDLTDTQYF
>TRBJ2-7|.|.|TRBV27
TGTGCCAGCAGTTTGGACTATGCCTACGAGCAGTACTTC
CASSLDYAYEQYF
>TRBJ2-3|.|.|TRBV6-6
TGTGCCAGCAGTTACTCAGATTCTTTCGATACGCAGTATTTT
CASSYSDSFDTQYF
>TRBJ1-6|TRBD1|once|TRBV7-6
TGTGCCAGCAGCATCCAGGGGGATCAACCACCCCTCCACTTT
CASSIQGDQPPLHF
>TRBJ2-1|TRBD2|.|TRBV7-9
TGCGCCAGCAGCTCCCTGACTAGCGGGGGGTTCAGCTCCTACAATGAGCAGTTCTTC
CASSSLTSGGFSSYNEQFF
>TRBJ2-1|.|.|TRBV4-1
TGCGCCAGCAGCCAAGATAGTGGCAATGAGCAGTTCTTC
CASSQDSGNEQFF
>TRBJ1-6|.|.|TRBV28
TGTGCCAGCATGGGGGGTTCCTATAATTCACCCCTCCACTTT
CASMGGSYNSPLHF
>TRBJ2-7|.|.|TRBV9
TGTGCCAGCAGCGTAGGGGCGGCCCTCTACCCTGACTACGAGCAGTACTTC
CASSVGAALYPDYEQYF
>TRBJ2-7|.|.|TRBV7-7
TGTGCTAGCAGCGAGGGGCAGACCTACGAGCAGTACTTC
CASSEGQTYEQYF
>TRBJ2-1|TRBD2|.|TRBV27
TGTGCCAGCTCTCTGAAACGAGCGGGATCTTACAATGAGCAGTTCTTC
CASSLKRAGSYNEQFF
>TRBJ2-5|.|.|TRBV6-5
TGTGCCAGCAGTTACAACGGACAGCAAGAGACCCAGTACTTC
CASSYNGQQETQYF
>TRBJ2-7|TRBD1|.|TRBV6-1
TGTGCCAGCAGTGAATATGGGACAGGGGACTACGAGCAGTACTTC
CASSEYGTGDYEQYF
>TRBJ2-2|TRBD1|once|TRBV27
TGTGCCAGCAGTTTAATGCAGGGGGCTACCGGGGAGCTGTTTTTT
CASSLMQGATGELFF
>TRBJ1-1|.|.|TRBV5-1
TGCGCCAGCAGCTTCGCCAGGGCGGGGGACACTGAAGCTTTCTTT
CASSFARAGDTEAFF
>TRBJ1-5|.|.|TRBV5-6
TGTGCCAGCAGCTTGTCTTCGCCAGTTAGCAATCAGCCCCAGCATTTT
CASSLSSPVSNQPQHF
>TRBJ2-7|.|once|TRBV28
TGTGCCAGCAGTACTTCAGCTTACGAGCAGTACTTC
CASSTSAYEQYF
>TRBJ2-5|.|.|TRBV27
TGTGCCAGCAGGCGGGGACTCCAAGAGACCCAGTACTTC
CASRRGLQETQYF
>TRBJ2-3|.|.|TRBV5-1
TGCGCCAGTGCCCCTGCGGGGAGCACAGATACGCAGTATTTT
CASAPAGSTDTQYF
>TRBJ2-3|.|.|TRBV10-3
TGTGCCATCAGTATGACAGGAGCCACAGATACGCAGTATTTT
CAISMTGATDTQYF
>TRBJ2-7|.|.|TRBV10-2
TGCGCCAGCAGTGAGGTAAGCGGCAGCTACGAGCAGTACTTC
CASSEVSGSYEQYF
>TRBJ1-1|.|.|TRBV5-4
TGTGCCAGCAGCTTGGTAGGCGCCTTGGGCACTGAAGCTTTCTTT
CASSLVGALGTEAFF
>TRBJ1-4|.|.|TRBV9
TGTGCCAGCAGCACTGATGGGGGAACGGAACTGTTTTTT
CASSTDGGTELFF
>TRBJ2-5|.|.|TRBV27
TGTGCCAGCAGTCCCAATCTACTAGAGACCCAGTACTTC
CASSPNLLETQYF
>TRBJ2-7|.|.|TRBV7-9
TGTGCCAGCAGCCCAGGCCGGGACCCTTACGAGCAGTACTTC
CASSPGRDPYEQYF
>TRBJ2-7|.|.|TRBV12-5
TGTGCTAGTGGTTTGGGTCTCTCGGGGCACCTGACCTACGAGCAGTACTTC
CASGLGLSGHLTYEQYF
>TRBJ1-2|TRBD1|.|TRBV19
TGTGCCAGTAAAACAGGGGAGGGCTATGGCTACACCTTC
CASKTGEGYGYTF
>TRBJ2-1|.|.|TRBV6-5
TGTGCCAGCAGTTACGGCGGGGATAGCTCCTACAATGAGCAGTTCTTC
CASSYGGDSSYNEQFF
>TRBJ2-5|.|.|TRBV9
TGTGCCAGCAGCGTAGGACCTATCCAAGAGACCCAGTACTTC
CASSVGPIQETQYF